The entry that follows covers one T cell receptor beta chain sequence. Within the sample, other DNA sequences also encode this same CDR3. The sample belongs to a study of blood T cell repertoires in COVID-19. Study-level background: PBMCs, B-cell-depleted T cells, or T cells were the source of the cDNA or gDNA that made up the material.

Repertoires were generated with immunoSEQ multiplex PCR, while TCRdb's copy carries only in-frame clones and drops some. The table lists 200,000 or so clones, roughly 88% of them singletons. The CDR3 has 11 residues. Trimming cost V 1 base and J 6 bases, with 3 bases left between them. Sequencing was performed on PBMCs or T cells enriched from blood (not recorded which). The TCR sequence derives from a middle-aged woman with acute COVID-19. V gene TRBV12-3 or TRBV12-4 combines with J gene TRBJ1-2; D gene unclear. Written as DNA, the CDR3 is TGTGCCAGCAGTTTAGGAGATGGCTACACCTTC. This gives the protein CASSLGDGYTF.